A single T cell receptor (beta chain) is shown here with its context. Its target is not known. A junction end diverges from the germline sequence, so it may reflect a read error. The CDR3 loop spans 15 amino acids. From germline, CDR1 is SGHRS and CDR2 YFSETQ. Regarding treatment: oral pan-JAK inhibitor, 5-10 mg twice daily. RNA was extracted and reverse transcribed into cDNA as the sequencing template. Produced via immunoSEQ multiplex PCR; TCRdb's table is partial and in-frame only. The sample has approximately 280,000 clones; 58% are singletons. These data belong to a study of CD8+ T cells in alopecia areata. The study's findings and limits: Baseline CD8+ expansion's link to response remains uncertain, as there was one nonresponder. Persistence during tofacitinib was seen for many expanded lesional clones in scalp and blood.

The source was CD4+ T cells sorted from blood, collected at week 24, from a patient treated with tofacitinib. This receptor was identified in a human donor with alopecia areata. The chain links TRBV5-1 to TRBJ1-2, with D possibly being TRBD1 (5 bases). CDR3 in DNA: TGCGCCAGCGGCCTCAATACCGGGACTAATTATGGCTACACCTTC. Translated: CASGLNTGTNYGYTF.